These 5 T cell receptor beta chains were all obtained from the same sample, sequenced in a study of PD-L1 blockade in urothelial cancer. Time point denoted: peripheral blood 6 weeks after treatment start. The data were produced by immunoSEQ multiplex PCR, yet TCRdb's version contains in-frame clones alone and is incomplete. The sample includes tens of thousands of clones, about 90% seen only once; the top ten take 7.3%. The sample in question was PBMCs, obtained around atezolizumab (anti-PD-L1) treatment. The receptor set was obtained from a man aged 65 to 79 with urothelial cancer.

The genes are TRBV5-1 and TRBJ2-1; 9 bases are shared with TRBD2. Per the germline V gene, CDR1 is SGHRS and CDR2 is YFSETQ. Germline trimming cut 1 base from V and 8 bases from J; bases unmatched to any gene: 7. The length of the CDR3 is 15 residues. The CDR3 sequence: CASSLFSGSMDEQFF. The CDR3 DNA reads TGCGCCAGCAGCTTGTTTAGCGGGAGTATGGATGAGCAGTTCTTC.

The V and J genes are TRBV7-5 and TRBJ1-5; the table's D call, TRBD1, was not checked against the DNA. TRBV7-5 has pseudogene status. The CDR3 is made up of 17 amino acids. The CDR3 spells CVRSLASQSYSNQPQHF. CDR3 bases: TGTGTCAGAAGCTTAGCGTCCCAGTCATATAGCAATCAGCCCCAGCATTTT.

The chain has TRBV28 and TRBJ2-1; TRBD2 matches at 9 bases. V was clipped by 5 bases and J by 0 bases; unmatched bases: 2. CDR1 is MDHEN and CDR2 is SYDVKM in the germline V gene. There are 15 residues in the CDR3. This CDR3 reads CASSKAGGSYNEQFF. The CDR3 DNA reads as TGTGCCAGCAGTAAAGCGGGAGGCTCCTACAATGAGCAGTTCTTC.

The genes are TRBV10-3 and TRBJ2-3; a possible D gene is TRBD1 (5 bases). This CDR3 has 15 amino acids. Germline lookup yields CDR1 ENHRY and CDR2 SYGVKD. Between the trimmed V and J ends, which lost 4 bases and 0 bases, there was a span of 11 bases. The CDR3 DNA reads TGTGCCATCAGTGTTCAGGGTACTAGCACAGATACGCAGTATTTT. Encoded protein: CAISVQGTSTDTQYF.

The sample holds one count of this clone. The chain combines TRBV20-1 with TRBJ1-3; D not resolved. The V gene lost 7 bases and the J gene lost 2 bases, with 6 bases spanning the gap. CDR3 size: 11 residues. Per germline, CDR1 DFQATT and CDR2 SNEGSKA (reference sequence). DNA of the CDR3: TGCAGTGTCGGTGCTGGAAACACCATATATTTT. Amino acids: CSVGAGNTIYF.